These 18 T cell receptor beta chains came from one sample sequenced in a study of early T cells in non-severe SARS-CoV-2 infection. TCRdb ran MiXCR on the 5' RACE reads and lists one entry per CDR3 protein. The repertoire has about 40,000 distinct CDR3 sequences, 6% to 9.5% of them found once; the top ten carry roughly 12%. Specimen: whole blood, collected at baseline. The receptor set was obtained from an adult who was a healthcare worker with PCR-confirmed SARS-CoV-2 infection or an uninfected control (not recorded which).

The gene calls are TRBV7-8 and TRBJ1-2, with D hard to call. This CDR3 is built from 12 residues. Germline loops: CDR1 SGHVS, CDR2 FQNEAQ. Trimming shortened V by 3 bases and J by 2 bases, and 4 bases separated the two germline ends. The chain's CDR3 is CASSLGNYGYTF. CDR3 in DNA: TGTGCCAGCAGCTTGGGGAACTATGGCTACACCTTC.

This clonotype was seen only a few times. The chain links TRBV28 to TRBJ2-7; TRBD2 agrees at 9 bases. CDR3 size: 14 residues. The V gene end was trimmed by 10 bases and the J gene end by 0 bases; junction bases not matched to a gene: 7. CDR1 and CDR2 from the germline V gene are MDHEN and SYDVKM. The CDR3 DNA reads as TGTGCCACCTCTAGCGGGGTCTCCTCCTACGAGCAGTACTTC. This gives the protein CATSSGVSSYEQYF.

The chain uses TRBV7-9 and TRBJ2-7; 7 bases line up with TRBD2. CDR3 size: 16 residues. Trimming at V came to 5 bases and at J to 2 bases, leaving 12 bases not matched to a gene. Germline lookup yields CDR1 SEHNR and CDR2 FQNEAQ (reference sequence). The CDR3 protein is CASSDTSGGLPYEQYF. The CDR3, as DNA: TGTGCCAGCAGCGACACCTCCGGGGGACTACCCTACGAGCAGTACTTC. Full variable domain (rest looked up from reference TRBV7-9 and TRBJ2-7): DTGVSQNPRHKITKRGQNVTFRCDPISEHNRLYWYRQTLGQGPEFLTYFQNEAQLEKSRLLSDRFSAERPKGSFSTLEIQRTEQGDSAMYLCASSDTSGGLPYEQYFGPGTRLTVT.

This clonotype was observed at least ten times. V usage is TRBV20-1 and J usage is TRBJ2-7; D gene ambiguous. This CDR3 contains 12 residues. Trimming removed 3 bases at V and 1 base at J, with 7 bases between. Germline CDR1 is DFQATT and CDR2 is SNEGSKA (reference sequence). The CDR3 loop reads CSASTDSYEQYF. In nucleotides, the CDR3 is TGCAGTGCTAGTACCGATTCCTACGAGCAGTACTTC.

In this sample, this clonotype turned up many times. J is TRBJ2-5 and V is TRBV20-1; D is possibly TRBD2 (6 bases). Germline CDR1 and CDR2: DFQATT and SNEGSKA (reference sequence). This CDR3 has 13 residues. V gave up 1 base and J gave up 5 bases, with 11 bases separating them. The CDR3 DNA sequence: TGCAGTGCTAGAGTGGCGGGGTCGGAGACCCAGTACTTC. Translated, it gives CSARVAGSETQYF.

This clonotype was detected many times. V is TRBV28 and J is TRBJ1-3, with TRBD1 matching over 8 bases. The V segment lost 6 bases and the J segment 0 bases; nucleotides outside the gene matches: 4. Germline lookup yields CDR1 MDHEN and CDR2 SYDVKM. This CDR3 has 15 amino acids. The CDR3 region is CASSVDRGSGNTIYF. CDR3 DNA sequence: TGTGCCAGCAGCGTCGACAGGGGCTCTGGAAACACCATATATTTT.

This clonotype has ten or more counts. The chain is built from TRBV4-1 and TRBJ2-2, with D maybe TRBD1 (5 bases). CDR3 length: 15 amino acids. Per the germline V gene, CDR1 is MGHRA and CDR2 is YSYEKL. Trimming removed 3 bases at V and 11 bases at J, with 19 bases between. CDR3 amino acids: CASSHYSQGGVELFF. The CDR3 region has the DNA TGCGCCAGCAGCCATTACAGCCAGGGTGGGGTCGAGCTGTTTTTT.

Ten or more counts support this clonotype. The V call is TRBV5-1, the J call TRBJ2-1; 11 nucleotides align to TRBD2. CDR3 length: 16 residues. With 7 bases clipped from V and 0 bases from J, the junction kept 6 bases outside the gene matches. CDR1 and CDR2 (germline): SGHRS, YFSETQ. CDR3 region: CASSFSGGASYNEQFF. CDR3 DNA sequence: TGCGCCAGCTCTTTTAGCGGGGGGGCCTCCTACAATGAGCAGTTCTTC.

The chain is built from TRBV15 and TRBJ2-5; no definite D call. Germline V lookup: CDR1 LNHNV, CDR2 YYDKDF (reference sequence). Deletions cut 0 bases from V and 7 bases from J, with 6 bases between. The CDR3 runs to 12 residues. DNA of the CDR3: TGTGCCACCAGCAGAGAGCATGGGACCCAGTACTTC. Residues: CATSREHGTQYF. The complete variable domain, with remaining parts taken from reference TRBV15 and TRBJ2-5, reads DAMVIQNPRYQVTQFGKPVTLSCSQTLNHNVMYWYQQKSSQAPKLLFHYYDKDFNNEADTPDNFQSRRPNTSFCFLDIRSPGLGDTAMYLCATSREHGTQYFGPGTRLLVL.

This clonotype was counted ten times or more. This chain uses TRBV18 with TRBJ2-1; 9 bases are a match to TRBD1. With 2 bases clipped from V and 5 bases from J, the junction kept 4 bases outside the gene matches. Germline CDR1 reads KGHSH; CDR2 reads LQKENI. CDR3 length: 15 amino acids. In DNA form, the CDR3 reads TGTGCCAGCTCACCAACGGGACAGGGAAACAATGAGCAGTTCTTC. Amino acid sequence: CASSPTGQGNNEQFF.

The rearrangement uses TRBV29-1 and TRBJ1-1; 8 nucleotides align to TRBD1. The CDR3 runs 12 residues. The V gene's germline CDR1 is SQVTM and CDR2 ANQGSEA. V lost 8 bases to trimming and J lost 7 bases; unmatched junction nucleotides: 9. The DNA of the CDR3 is TGCAGCTTTTTGACGGACAGGGTTGAAGCTTTCTTT. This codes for CSFLTDRVEAFF.

This CDR3 reads CSARVSGEREQYF. The CDR3 bases are TGCAGTGCTAGAGTAAGCGGGGAACGCGAGCAGTACTTC. This rearrangement joins TRBV20-1 to TRBJ2-7; TRBD2 aligns across 7 bases. The CDR3 loop spans 13 amino acids. Germline trimming cut 1 base from V and 6 bases from J; bases unmatched to any gene: 6. CDR1 is DFQATT and CDR2 is SNEGSKA in the germline V gene (reference sequence).

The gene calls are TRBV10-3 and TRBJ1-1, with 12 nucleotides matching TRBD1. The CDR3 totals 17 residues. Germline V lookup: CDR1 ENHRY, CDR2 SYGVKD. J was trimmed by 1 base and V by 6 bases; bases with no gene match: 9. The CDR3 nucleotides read TGTGCCATCAGCCCCGGGACAGGGGGCCCCCGGAACACTGAAGCTTTCTTT. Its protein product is CAISPGTGGPRNTEAFF.

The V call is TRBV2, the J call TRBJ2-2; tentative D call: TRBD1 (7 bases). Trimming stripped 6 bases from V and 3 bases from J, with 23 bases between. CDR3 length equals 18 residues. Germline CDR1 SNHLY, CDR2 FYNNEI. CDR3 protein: CASRGTADRDLHTGELFF. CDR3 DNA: TGTGCCAGCAGGGGGACTGCAGACAGGGACCTGCACACCGGGGAGCTGTTTTTT.

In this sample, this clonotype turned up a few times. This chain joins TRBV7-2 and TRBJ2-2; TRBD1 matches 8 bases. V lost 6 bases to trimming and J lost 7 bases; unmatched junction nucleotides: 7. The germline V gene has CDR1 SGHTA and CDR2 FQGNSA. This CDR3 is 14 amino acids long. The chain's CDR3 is CASRRQGWDGELFF. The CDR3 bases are TGTGCCAGCAGGCGACAGGGGTGGGACGGGGAGCTGTTTTTT. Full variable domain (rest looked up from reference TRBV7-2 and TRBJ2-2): GAGVSQSPSNKVTEKGKDVELRCDPISGHTALYWYRQSLGQGLEFLIYFQGNSAPDKSGLPSDRFSAERTGGSVSTLTIQRTQQEDSAVYLCASRRQGWDGELFFGEGSRLTVL.

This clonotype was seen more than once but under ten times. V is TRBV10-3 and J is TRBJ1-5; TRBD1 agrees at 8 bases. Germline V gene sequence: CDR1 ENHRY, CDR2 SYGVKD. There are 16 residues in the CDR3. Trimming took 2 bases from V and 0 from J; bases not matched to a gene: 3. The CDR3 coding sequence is TGTGCCATCAGTGAGACGGACAGGGATAGCAATCAGCCCCAGCATTTT. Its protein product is CAISETDRDSNQPQHF.

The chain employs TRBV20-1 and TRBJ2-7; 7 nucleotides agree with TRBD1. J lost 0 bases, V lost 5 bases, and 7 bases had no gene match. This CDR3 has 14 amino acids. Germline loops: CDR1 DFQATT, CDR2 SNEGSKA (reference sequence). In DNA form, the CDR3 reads TGCAGTGCTGATGACAGGGTGACCTCCTACGAGCAGTACTTC. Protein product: CSADDRVTSYEQYF.

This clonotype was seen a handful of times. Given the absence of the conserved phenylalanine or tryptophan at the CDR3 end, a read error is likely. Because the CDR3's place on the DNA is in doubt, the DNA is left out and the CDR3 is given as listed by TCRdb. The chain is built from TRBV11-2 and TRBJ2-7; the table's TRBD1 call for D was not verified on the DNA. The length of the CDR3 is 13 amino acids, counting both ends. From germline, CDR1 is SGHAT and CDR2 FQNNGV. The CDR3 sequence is CASSPSTGTGPLL.